A selection of T cell receptor beta chains follows, all from one sample in a study of spatial heterogeneity in lung cancer. TCRdb re-derived calls from the 5' RACE reads in MiXCR, one entry per CDR3 protein. The sample has around 98,000 distinct CDR3 sequences; approximately 19% are singletons. The material sequenced was PBMCs, taken at follow-up. The receptors were sampled from a male donor with early-stage non-small cell lung cancer. Each CDR3 is given with its conserved first and last residue. The D gene is left open where the match is weak. Size tells how often a clone was seen (once, few, many) or the class of an expanded clone, and some rows leave it out.

DNA: TGCGCCAGCAGCATTTTCAACACCGGGGAGCTGTTTTTT
CDR3: CASSIFNTGELFF
V: TRBV5-1
size: NA
J: TRBJ2-2
D: NA

DNA: TGTGCCAGCAGCTCGGGCTTACCCTACAATGAGCAGTTCTTC
CDR3: CASSSGLPYNEQFF
V: TRBV7-2
size: NA
J: TRBJ2-1
D: NA

DNA: TGTGCCAGCAGCTGTAGCGGGAGGGATGAGCAGTTCTTC
CDR3: CASSCSGRDEQFF
V: TRBV5-5
size: NA
J: TRBJ2-1
D: TRBD2

DNA: TGTGCCAGCCTCTCGGGACAGTTAATTTCTGGAAACACCATATATTTT
CDR3: CASLSGQLISGNTIYF
V: TRBV19
size: NA
J: TRBJ1-3
D: TRBD1

DNA: TGTGCCACCAACGGACAGTGGAATTCACCCCTCCACTTT
CDR3: CATNGQWNSPLHF
V: TRBV19
size: NA
J: TRBJ1-6
D: NA

DNA: TGTGCCAGCAGCTACGTCCAGCGGGAGAACACTGAAGCTTTCTTT
CDR3: CASSYVQRENTEAFF
V: TRBV5-6
size: few
J: TRBJ1-1
D: NA

DNA: TGTGCCAGCAGTTCCAGACAGGGGTCAACCTTCTACAATGAGCAGTTCTTC
CDR3: CASSSRQGSTFYNEQFF
V: TRBV12-3/TRBV12-4
size: NA
J: TRBJ2-1
D: TRBD1

DNA: TGCAGTGCTAGAGACCCCATCAAAGAGACCCAGTACTTC
CDR3: CSARDPIKETQYF
V: TRBV20-1
size: NA
J: TRBJ2-5
D: NA

DNA: TGTGCCAGCAGCCGCGGACAGGGGCCTAATTCACCCCTCCACTTT
CDR3: CASSRGQGPNSPLHF
V: TRBV3-1
size: NA
J: TRBJ1-6
D: TRBD1

DNA: TGCGCCAGCAGCCCTCTACCTCCTGGTATCCGGGCCAGCCAAGAGACCCAGTACTTC
CDR3: CASSPLPPGIRASQETQYF
V: TRBV4-1
size: NA
J: TRBJ2-5
D: NA

DNA: TGCGCCAGCAGCCAAGATCGTTACTCTGGGGCCAACGTCCTGACTTTC
CDR3: CASSQDRYSGANVLTF
V: TRBV4-3
size: few
J: TRBJ2-6
D: NA

DNA: TGCAGTGCTATCCTAGCGGGGGGTCGGACAGATACGCAGTATTTT
CDR3: CSAILAGGRTDTQYF
V: TRBV20-1
size: once
J: TRBJ2-3
D: TRBD2

DNA: TGTGCCAGCAGCTTAGGAGGGGTGGACTATGGCTACACCTTC
CDR3: CASSLGGVDYGYTF
V: TRBV7-6
size: few
J: TRBJ1-2
D: NA

DNA: TGCGCCAGCAGCCAAGATGAAGGGTCCCTGGGCTACACCTTC
CDR3: CASSQDEGSLGYTF
V: TRBV4-1
size: many
J: TRBJ1-2
D: NA

DNA: TGCGCCAGCAGCCATGAAGTCGGACCCACCGGGGAGCTGTTTTTT
CDR3: CASSHEVGPTGELFF
V: TRBV4-3
size: few
J: TRBJ2-2
D: NA

DNA: TGTGCCAGCAGCCAAGAAGGGACCTATGGCTACACCTTC
CDR3: CASSQEGTYGYTF
V: TRBV3-1
size: few
J: TRBJ1-2
D: NA

DNA: TGTGCCACAGAAGCTGGGGGTCGGAGCAATCAGCCCCAGCATTTT
CDR3: CATEAGGRSNQPQHF
V: TRBV10-3
size: few
J: TRBJ1-5
D: NA

DNA: TGTGCCAGCAGTCCTAGTATCTGGGCCGGGGAGCTGTTTTTT
CDR3: CASSPSIWAGELFF
V: TRBV11-2
size: few
J: TRBJ2-2
D: NA

DNA: TGCAGTGCTAGGGTGGACAGGGGATACTATGGCTACACCTTC
CDR3: CSARVDRGYYGYTF
V: TRBV20-1
size: NA
J: TRBJ1-2
D: TRBD1

DNA: TGTGCCAGCAGCCCCCCATCGGGTTCTGGGGCCAACGTCCTGACTTTC
CDR3: CASSPPSGSGANVLTF
V: TRBV11-2
size: NA
J: TRBJ2-6
D: NA

DNA: TGTGCCAGCAGCCCAGGAGGGACCACCCCTGGCACAGATACGCAGTATTTT
CDR3: CASSPGGTTPGTDTQYF
V: TRBV6-6
size: few
J: TRBJ2-3
D: NA

DNA: TGTGCCAGCAGCTACTCCGGGAGGGGGCCGGCCCAGTACTTC
CDR3: CASSYSGRGPAQYF
V: TRBV6-6
size: NA
J: TRBJ2-5
D: NA

DNA: TGTGCCAGCAGTGCTGGGGACAGCAATAACTATGGCTACACCTTC
CDR3: CASSAGDSNNYGYTF
V: TRBV6-1
size: few
J: TRBJ1-2
D: TRBD1

DNA: TGTGCCAGCAGCTTGACTAGCGGCACAGATACGCAGTATTTT
CDR3: CASSLTSGTDTQYF
V: TRBV7-3
size: many
J: TRBJ2-3
D: TRBD2

DNA: TGTGCCATCAGCCAGGCCTCCGGGACTGGACTGGGGGAGCAGTACTTC
CDR3: CAISQASGTGLGEQYF
V: TRBV10-3
size: NA
J: TRBJ2-7
D: NA

DNA: TGTGCCACCAGTGATCGTGGGACAGGTACCTACAATGAGCAGTTCTTC
CDR3: CATSDRGTGTYNEQFF
V: TRBV24-1
size: few
J: TRBJ2-1
D: TRBD1

DNA: TGCAGCGTAGGCTCGGGAGCCGCCTACAATGAGCAGTTCTTC
CDR3: CSVGSGAAYNEQFF
V: TRBV29-1
size: NA
J: TRBJ2-1
D: NA

DNA: TGCGCCAGCAGCCCGAACTCGGGCTTCTACGAGCAGTACTTC
CDR3: CASSPNSGFYEQYF
V: TRBV4-1
size: NA
J: TRBJ2-7
D: NA

DNA: TGTGCCAGCAGCCAAGACGGCAGTTACAATGAGCAGTTCTTC
CDR3: CASSQDGSYNEQFF
V: TRBV3-1
size: few
J: TRBJ2-1
D: NA

DNA: TGCGCCAGCAGCCGGGTCGCTAACACTGAAGCTTTCTTT
CDR3: CASSRVANTEAFF
V: TRBV5-1
size: few
J: TRBJ1-1
D: NA

DNA: TGTGCCAGCAGCTCCCCGGGGCTGACCAATGAGCAGTTCTTC
CDR3: CASSSPGLTNEQFF
V: TRBV11-2
size: many
J: TRBJ2-1
D: NA

DNA: TGCAGTGCTAGATTATCCCGGGAACACACAGATACGCAGTATTTT
CDR3: CSARLSREHTDTQYF
V: TRBV20-1
size: few
J: TRBJ2-3
D: NA

DNA: TGTGCCAGCAGCCTAAGACAGACCCCCGGCACAGATACGCAGTATTTT
CDR3: CASSLRQTPGTDTQYF
V: TRBV9
size: NA
J: TRBJ2-3
D: NA

DNA: TGTGCCAGCAGCGTAGGACAGTGGAGCTCCTACAATGAGCAGTTCTTC
CDR3: CASSVGQWSSYNEQFF
V: TRBV9
size: NA
J: TRBJ2-1
D: NA

DNA: TGTGCCAGTCGGACAGGGAGCTCCTACGAGCAGTACTTC
CDR3: CASRTGSSYEQYF
V: TRBV2
size: NA
J: TRBJ2-7
D: TRBD1

DNA: TGTGCCAGCAGTTACTCCCGGGGGCCCCGAGTGGTTAATGAGCAGTTCTTC
CDR3: CASSYSRGPRVVNEQFF
V: TRBV6-2/TRBV6-3
size: many
J: TRBJ2-1
D: NA

DNA: TGTGCCACCAGTGATTCCGCGACAGGGAGGGGAGAGACCCAGTACTTC
CDR3: CATSDSATGRGETQYF
V: TRBV24-1
size: few
J: TRBJ2-5
D: NA